This is a list of T cell receptor beta chains from one sample in a study of blood T cell repertoires in COVID-19. Method: immunoSEQ multiplex PCR; TCRdb's copy keeps in-frame clones and lacks some. The sample lists approximately 190,000 clones; roughly 80% were seen once. Specimen: peripheral blood. The receptors derive from a man in his 60s with active or convalescent COVID-19. Both conserved end residues are part of each CDR3. The D gene is left open where the match is weak. Clone size is shown for a subset of rows, as once, few, many or a class of expanded clone.

abundance	d_gene	v_gene	j_gene	CDR3aa	CDR3nt
-	-	TRBV9	TRBJ1-1	CASSVAWGGPTEAFF	TGTGCCAGCAGCGTAGCGTGGGGGGGTCCCACTGAAGCTTTCTTT
few	-	TRBV28	TRBJ1-2	CASSSLTGFTNYGYTF	TGTGCCAGCAGTTCCCTGACTGGGTTCACTAACTATGGCTACACCTTC
-	-	TRBV23-1	TRBJ1-2	CATYRIRAYGYTF	TGCGCCACCTACAGGATAAGGGCCTATGGCTACACCTTC
once	-	TRBV19	TRBJ1-2	CASSMRTAIYYGHTF	TGTGCCAGTAGTATGAGGACAGCCATTTACTATGGCCACACCTTC
-	-	TRBV18	TRBJ2-7	CASSPSTGYEQYF	TGTGCCAGCTCACCATCGACAGGCTACGAGCAGTACTTC
-	TRBD1	TRBV10-3	TRBJ2-2	CAISEDQGANTGELFF	TGTGCCATCAGTGAGGATCAGGGGGCGAACACCGGGGAGCTGTTTTTT
-	-	TRBV9	TRBJ2-7	CASSVVGQGYEQYF	TGTGCCAGCAGCGTAGTGGGTCAGGGCTACGAGCAGTACTTC
-	TRBD1	TRBV7-9	TRBJ1-6	CASSPSGTGEASPLHF	TGTGCCAGCAGCCCATCCGGGACAGGGGAGGCTTCACCCCTCCACTTT
-	-	TRBV24-1	TRBJ2-1	CATSRSGIEQFF	TGTGCCACCAGCCGTAGTGGTATTGAGCAGTTCTTC
-	-	TRBV7-2	TRBJ1-2	CASSLGQSYGYTF	TGTGCCAGCAGCTTAGGACAGAGCTATGGCTACACCTTC
few	-	TRBV27	TRBJ1-2	CASSPPRGAGYGYTF	TGTGCCAGCAGTCCACCCCGGGGGGCAGGCTATGGCTACACCTTC
-	-	TRBV3-1/TRBV3-2	TRBJ2-7	CASSHRGEQYF	TGTGCCAGCAGCCACAGGGGCGAGCAGTACTTC
-	TRBD2	TRBV7-3	TRBJ2-2	CASSSTSGNTGELFF	TGTGCCAGCAGCTCTACTAGCGGTAACACCGGGGAGCTGTTTTTT
once	TRBD1	TRBV2	TRBJ1-3	CASREDRVGSGNTIYF	TGTGCCAGCAGGGAAGACAGGGTTGGTTCTGGAAACACCATATATTTT
-	-	TRBV2	TRBJ2-5	CAGRQGLGETQYF	TGTGCCGGCCGTCAGGGTTTAGGAGAGACCCAGTACTTC
-	-	TRBV5-1	TRBJ2-2	CASSRTPRRGNTGELFF	TGCGCCAGCAGCAGGACCCCAAGGCGGGGGAACACCGGGGAGCTGTTTTTT
-	-	TRBV4-2	TRBJ2-2	CASSQEGGSTGELFF	TGTGCCAGCAGCCAAGAGGGGGGTAGCACCGGGGAGCTGTTTTTT
-	TRBD1	TRBV30	TRBJ2-7	CARDSNGYEQYF	TGTGCCCGGGACAGTAATGGCTACGAGCAGTACTTC
few	TRBD2	TRBV7-2	TRBJ2-7	CASSLKTSGRERVYEQYF	TGTGCCAGCAGCTTGAAGACTAGCGGGAGGGAAAGGGTCTACGAGCAGTACTTC
once	-	TRBV6-2/TRBV6-3	TRBJ2-5	CASSYMGTQYF	TGTGCCAGCAGTTACATGGGCACCCAGTACTTC
-	-	TRBV6-5	TRBJ1-1	CASSYGLEASTEAFF	TGTGCCAGCAGTTACGGCTTGGAGGCCAGCACTGAAGCTTTCTTT
-	-	TRBV2	TRBJ1-1	CASRQYMNTEAFF	TGTGCCAGCCGACAGTACATGAACACTGAAGCTTTCTTT
-	-	TRBV19	TRBJ1-2	CASSNRDYGYTF	TGTGCCAGTAGTAACCGGGACTATGGCTACACCTTC
-	-	TRBV10-3	TRBJ2-2	CAISDRVDTGELFF	TGTGCCATCAGTGACAGGGTGGACACCGGGGAGCTGTTTTTT
-	TRBD1	TRBV7-9	TRBJ1-5	CASSLEGATQPQHF	TGTGCCAGCAGCTTGGAGGGGGCTACTCAGCCCCAGCATTTT
few	-	TRBV27	TRBJ1-5	CASAVYSNQPQHF	TGTGCCAGCGCGGTTTATAGCAATCAGCCCCAGCATTTT
-	TRBD1	TRBV5-1	TRBJ1-2	CASSPTRTGGGGYTF	TGCGCCAGCAGCCCGACTCGGACAGGGGGCGGGGGCTACACCTTC
-	TRBD1	TRBV28	TRBJ1-4	CASSFPGGINEKLFF	TGTGCCAGCAGTTTTCCAGGGGGCATAAATGAAAAACTGTTTTTT
few	TRBD1	TRBV18	TRBJ1-5	CASSLSPGQLNQPQHF	TGTGCCAGCTCACTCTCACCGGGACAGCTGAATCAGCCCCAGCATTTT
many	TRBD1	TRBV5-6	TRBJ1-6	CASSTETGGGNSPLHF	TGTGCCAGCAGCACCGAAACAGGGGGCGGTAATTCACCCCTCCACTTT
-	TRBD2	TRBV11-2	TRBJ2-7	CASSLVGTSYYEQYF	TGTGCCAGCAGCTTAGTAGGGACTAGCTACTACGAGCAGTACTTC
medium-sized	TRBD1	TRBV4-3	TRBJ2-1	CASSLGQGWGNEQFF	TGCGCCAGCAGCCTCGGACAGGGATGGGGCAATGAGCAGTTCTTC
-	-	TRBV7-9	TRBJ2-7	CASVSGRMNEQYF	TGTGCCAGCGTAAGTGGGAGGATGAACGAGCAGTACTTC
-	-	TRBV13	TRBJ1-5	CASSSDRNQPQHF	TGTGCCAGCAGCTCGGACAGAAATCAGCCCCAGCATTTT
-	-	TRBV2	TRBJ2-7	CASQGYRGGEQYF	TGTGCCAGCCAAGGGTATAGGGGGGGCGAGCAGTACTTC
-	-	TRBV2	TRBJ1-3	CASTPPRGRGARGNTIYF	TGTGCCAGCACCCCGCCACGGGGACGGGGGGCGCGGGGAAACACCATATATTTT
-	TRBD1	TRBV5-1	TRBJ1-3	CASSLDRAGNTIYF	TGCGCCAGCAGCTTAGACAGGGCCGGAAACACCATATATTTT
-	TRBD2	TRBV2	TRBJ2-3	CASSGDSGTTDTQYF	TGTGCCAGCAGTGGTGATAGCGGGACCACAGATACGCAGTATTTT
few	-	TRBV18	TRBJ2-1	CASSPAGYNEQFF	TGTGCCAGCTCACCAGCGGGATACAATGAGCAGTTCTTC
-	TRBD1	TRBV6-5	TRBJ1-3	CASRRMGQAEVTIYF	TGTGCCAGCAGGAGAATGGGACAGGCGGAGGTCACCATATATTTT
few	-	TRBV7-2	TRBJ2-7	CASSRQGRGYEQYF	TGTGCCAGCAGCCGTCAGGGGAGGGGTTACGAGCAGTACTTC
-	-	TRBV7-2	TRBJ1-5	CASSQGRNQPQHF	TGTGCCAGCTCGCAGGGAAGGAATCAGCCCCAGCATTTT
-	TRBD1	TRBV6-5	TRBJ1-3	CASTRDRGDGNTIYF	TGTGCCAGCACCCGAGACAGGGGCGATGGAAACACCATATATTTT
few	-	TRBV28	TRBJ1-5	CAHSRGAFDQPQHF	TGTGCCCACTCCCGGGGGGCATTTGATCAGCCCCAGCATTTT
once	TRBD2	TRBV18	TRBJ2-7	CASSPGTSNYEQYF	TGTGCCAGCTCACCGGGGACTAGCAACTACGAGCAGTACTTC
medium-sized	-	TRBV19	TRBJ1-2	CASSIGTPRGGYTF	TGTGCCAGTAGTATAGGAACACCAAGAGGGGGCTACACCTTC
-	-	TRBV18	TRBJ2-3	CASSLRPWASRGGTDTQYF	TGTGCCAGCTCACTACGCCCATGGGCTTCCCGTGGCGGCACAGATACGCAGTATTTT
-	-	TRBV29-1	TRBJ2-3	CSALWLDTQYF	TGCAGCGCCCTTTGGCTGGATACGCAGTATTTT
-	-	TRBV6-5	TRBJ1-1	CASRSAGWATEAFF	TGTGCCAGCAGGTCAGCAGGGTGGGCCACTGAAGCTTTCTTT
once	-	TRBV19	TRBJ2-3	CASSPRGQKSTDTQYF	TGTGCCAGTAGCCCGCGCGGACAGAAGAGCACAGATACGCAGTATTTT
few	TRBD1	TRBV29-1	TRBJ1-2	CSVGGQGAVGYTF	TGCAGCGTTGGCGGACAGGGGGCTGTTGGCTACACCTTC
-	TRBD1	TRBV14	TRBJ1-6	CASSARVPTGGNSPLHF	TGTGCCAGCAGCGCACGGGTACCGACAGGGGGAAATTCACCCCTCCACTTT
-	TRBD2	TRBV7-2	TRBJ2-5	CASSLGTGAGGETQYF	TGTGCCAGCAGCTTAGGAACGGGGGCGGGAGGGGAGACCCAGTACTTC
-	TRBD2	TRBV2	TRBJ2-5	CASAGSGGTQETQYF	TGTGCCAGCGCTGGCAGCGGGGGTACTCAGGAGACCCAGTACTTC
-	-	TRBV28	TRBJ1-1	CASSDGGRNTEAFF	TGTGCCAGCAGCGATGGGGGGAGGAACACTGAAGCTTTCTTT
-	-	TRBV4-3	TRBJ2-5	CASSLGRAGYQETQYF	TGCGCCAGCAGCCTCGGGCGGGCTGGGTACCAAGAGACCCAGTACTTC
-	TRBD2	TRBV4-1	TRBJ2-3	CASTLSGGGAGPDTQYF	TGCGCCAGCACCCTATCCGGGGGGGGCGCAGGCCCCGATACGCAGTATTTT